The 22 T cell receptor beta chains in this list originate from one sample, sequenced in a study of shared T cell receptors in the human thymus. The method was immunoSEQ multiplex PCR; TCRdb's version includes in-frame clones alone and lacks a portion of them. The sample includes about 660,000 clones, around 87% of them seen just once. These data were likewise used in another study, on human thymus T cells.

Sequencing was performed on thymocytes. These receptors were obtained from a boy younger than two with a congenital heart defect.

This chain links TRBV7-9 with TRBJ2-7; 7 bases line up with TRBD1. V shed 4 bases and J 3 bases; nucleotides not matched to a gene: 6. The CDR3 is 14 residues long. CDR1 is SEHNR and CDR2 is FQNEAQ in the germline V gene (reference sequence). The CDR3 here is CASSSIRQGYEQYF. The CDR3 DNA reads as TGTGCCAGCAGCTCGATACGACAGGGCTACGAGCAGTACTTC. The whole variable domain, remainder taken from reference TRBV7-9 and TRBJ2-7, is DTGVSQNPRHKITKRGQNVTFRCDPISEHNRLYWYRQTLGQGPEFLTYFQNEAQLEKSRLLSDRFSAERPKGSFSTLEIQRTEQGDSAMYLCASSSIRQGYEQYFGPGTRLTVT.

This chain joins TRBV30 and TRBJ2-3, with D possibly TRBD2 on 6 matching bases. V lost 3 bases and J lost 2, with 21 bases in between. The CDR3 consists of 17 residues. Per germline, CDR1 GTSNPN and CDR2 SVGIG (reference sequence). The CDR3 DNA reads as TGTGCCTGGAGCCCGATACCCCGGGACTCCTTCACAGATACGCAGTATTTT. It is translated as CAWSPIPRDSFTDTQYF.

The gene calls are TRBV30 and TRBJ1-4; D gene uncertain. The CDR3 has 12 amino acids. Germline values: CDR1 GTSNPN, CDR2 SVGIG (reference sequence). Trimming left V 4 bases short and J 5 bases short, with 8 bases between. The CDR3, as DNA: TGTGCCTGGATGTCCAGGAATGAAAAACTGTTTTTT. Protein product: CAWMSRNEKLFF. Full variable domain (missing parts from reference TRBV30 and TRBJ1-4): SQTIHQWPATLVQPVGSPLSLECTVEGTSNPNLYWYRQAAGRGLQLLFYSVGIGQISSEVPQNLSASRPQDRQFILSSKKLLLSDSGFYLCAWMSRNEKLFFGSGTQLSVL.

This chain joins TRBV18 and TRBJ2-1; D possibly corresponds to TRBD1 (5 bases). In germline, CDR1 is KGHSH, CDR2 LQKENI. Trimming cost V 4 bases and J 6 bases, with 16 bases left between them. This CDR3 has 15 residues. CDR3 in amino acids: CASSRLPTGPNEQFF. Written as DNA, the CDR3 is TGTGCCAGCTCACGACTCCCTACAGGTCCCAATGAGCAGTTCTTC.

J is TRBJ1-4 and V is TRBV14, with D tentatively TRBD1 (6 bases). CDR1 is SGHDN and CDR2 is FVKESK in the germline V gene. The V and J ends lost 3 bases and 3 bases respectively, with 14 bases between them. The CDR3 has 16 residues. CDR3 sequence (DNA): TGTGCCAGCAGCCAGACCTGGGACATCGCTAATGAAAAACTGTTTTTT. Its translation: CASSQTWDIANEKLFF.

The chain links TRBV7-9 to TRBJ2-7; 8 positions match TRBD1. J gave up 2 bases and V 2 bases, and 14 bases lay outside the gene matches. CDR1 is SEHNR and CDR2 is FQNEAQ in the germline V gene (reference sequence). CDR3 length: 18 amino acids. CDR3: CASSLKGHRGDTPYEQYF. Written as DNA, the CDR3 is TGTGCCAGCAGCTTAAAGGGGCACAGGGGGGATACCCCCTACGAGCAGTACTTC.

The chain carries TRBV11-2 and TRBJ1-2; D gene ambiguous. This CDR3 has 14 residues. Between the trimmed V and J ends, which lost 2 bases and 4 bases, there was a span of 11 bases. Germline CDR1 SGHAT, CDR2 FQNNGV. Here the CDR3 reads CASSLSPRIYGYTF. The CDR3 nucleotides are TGTGCCAGCAGCTTATCCCCCAGGATCTATGGCTACACCTTC.

The gene calls are TRBV5-1 and TRBJ1-1; 12 nucleotides align to TRBD1. Germline V CDR1 and CDR2: SGHRS, YFSETQ. This CDR3 comprises 16 residues. After removal of 4 bases from V and 3 bases from J, the junction contained 7 bases not matched to a gene. CDR3 amino acids: CASSKRDRGLHTEAFF. CDR3 nucleotide sequence: TGCGCCAGCAGCAAACGGGACAGGGGGCTGCACACTGAAGCTTTCTTT.

V gene TRBV9 combines with J gene TRBJ1-2; 10 nucleotides match TRBD1. The trim removed 4 bases at V and 2 bases at J, leaving 11 bases unmatched. Germline CDR1 reads SGDLS; CDR2 reads YYNGEE. The CDR3 loop spans 17 amino acids. The CDR3 sequence: CASSLRDRGPPNYGYTF. The CDR3 coding sequence is TGTGCCAGCAGCCTCCGGGACAGGGGACCACCAAACTATGGCTACACCTTC.

V usage is TRBV4-1 and J usage is TRBJ2-2, with 15 bases aligning to TRBD2. Germline trimming cut 4 bases from V and 5 bases from J; bases unmatched to any gene: 5. Germline lookup yields CDR1 MGHRA and CDR2 YSYEKL. There are 17 residues in the CDR3. CDR3 nucleotides: TGCGCCAGCAGCCCCGGACTAGCGGGGGGGCGAACCGGGGAGCTGTTTTTT. Translated, it gives CASSPGLAGGRTGELFF.

The rearrangement joins TRBV9 to TRBJ2-5, with D maybe TRBD2 (6 bases). V lost 0 bases and J 5 bases, leaving 17 bases between the germline ends. The germline CDR1 and CDR2 sequences are SGDLS and YYNGEE. CDR3 length: 16 amino acids. The CDR3: CASSVEGRGWGETQYF. Here the CDR3 DNA reads TGTGCCAGCAGCGTAGAAGGGCGGGGATGGGGGGAGACCCAGTACTTC.

V is TRBV5-1 and J is TRBJ2-7, with TRBD1 matching 7 bases. With V trimmed by 4 bases and J by 1 base, 14 bases remained unmatched. The CDR3 is made up of 17 amino acids. Germline V gene data show CDR1 as SGHRS and CDR2 as YFSETQ. The CDR3 here is CASSPEDDRERSYEQYF. CDR3 DNA sequence: TGCGCCAGCAGCCCTGAGGATGACAGGGAGAGGTCCTACGAGCAGTACTTC.

This clone was recorded a few times. This chain uses TRBV30 with TRBJ1-1; D ambiguous. CDR1 is GTSNPN and CDR2 is SVGIG in the germline V gene (reference sequence). The V end was cut by 1 base, the J end by 4 bases, with 16 bases between. The CDR3 has 15 amino acids. As DNA, the CDR3 is TGTGCCTGGAGTGCCCCGGGAAGCCTAGGCACTGAAGCTTTCTTT. This codes for CAWSAPGSLGTEAFF.

The rearrangement joins TRBV4-1 to TRBJ1-5, with 7 bases that match TRBD1. J lost 2 bases, V lost 0 bases, and 10 bases had no gene match. CDR1 MGHRA and CDR2 YSYEKL come from the germline V gene. This CDR3 has 18 amino acids. CDR3 bases: TGCGCCAGCAGCCAAGATACCTGGACAGGAGAGGGCAATCAGCCCCAGCATTTT. Amino acids: CASSQDTWTGEGNQPQHF.

This rearrangement joins TRBV10-1 to TRBJ2-7; D may be TRBD2 (5 bases). CDR1 and CDR2 from the germline V gene are WNHNN and SYGVQD (reference sequence). The CDR3 is made up of 16 amino acids. V was trimmed by 7 bases and J by 3 bases, leaving 22 bases between them. As DNA, the CDR3 is TGCGCCAGCATGTGGGAGAGGACGACGAATTTCTACGAGCAGTACTTC. The encoded protein is CASMWERTTNFYEQYF.

The chain joins TRBV30 to TRBJ2-5; 10 bases are shared with TRBD1. Germline V CDR1 and CDR2: GTSNPN, SVGIG (reference sequence). This CDR3 has 16 amino acids. Trimming removed 1 base from V and 5 bases from J; junction bases left unmatched: 10. CDR3 amino acids: CAWSDRTGGFVETQYF. The CDR3 DNA is TGTGCCTGGAGTGATCGGACAGGGGGTTTTGTTGAGACCCAGTACTTC.

This clone was counted a single time. Other DNA sequences from this sample encode an identical CDR3 as well. The chain uses TRBV30 and TRBJ1-1, with D perhaps TRBD1 (5 bases). Between the trimmed V and J ends, which lost 5 bases and 2 bases, there was a span of 12 bases. Germline lookup yields CDR1 GTSNPN and CDR2 SVGIG (reference sequence). The CDR3 is 13 amino acids. The CDR3: CAWGGEGNTEAFF. The CDR3 bases are TGTGCCTGGGGGGGGGAAGGCAACACTGAAGCTTTCTTT.

The J gene is TRBJ1-1, the V gene TRBV6-4, with 8 bases lining up with TRBD1. The CDR3 is made up of 16 amino acids. Looked up from germline, CDR1 is MRHNA and CDR2 is SNTAGT. Unmatched junction bases numbered 7, after V lost 3 bases and J lost 1 base. CDR3 DNA: TGTGCCAGCAGTGAAACTCTGGACAGGGCGAACACTGAAGCTTTCTTT. Its protein product is CASSETLDRANTEAFF.

This chain links TRBV4-3 with TRBJ2-2, with D maybe TRBD1 (6 bases). Germline values: CDR1 LGHNA, CDR2 YSLEER. The CDR3 loop spans 17 amino acids. V lost 2 bases, J lost 6 bases, and 19 bases lay in between. The CDR3 loop is CASSQNRERGVAGELFF. CDR3 sequence (DNA): TGCGCCAGCAGCCAAAACAGGGAACGAGGAGTGGCCGGGGAGCTGTTTTTT.

The genes are TRBV19 and TRBJ2-4; D uncertain. The CDR3 is 14 amino acids. Between the trimmed V and J ends, which lost 2 bases and 0 bases, there was a span of 5 bases. Germline V gene lookup returns CDR1 LNHDA and CDR2 SQIVND (reference sequence). The CDR3 nucleotides read TGTGCCAGTAGTATACGTTTAGCCAAAAACATTCAGTACTTC. Translating gives CASSIRLAKNIQYF.

This clone was found a few times. V gene TRBV6-5 combines with J gene TRBJ1-5, with D hard to call. Trimming cost V 5 bases and J 3 bases, with 8 bases left between them. Germline V lookup: CDR1 MNHEY, CDR2 SVGAGI. This CDR3 has 13 amino acids. The CDR3 region is CASSLDLNQPQHF. Here the CDR3 DNA reads TGTGCCAGCAGTCTAGACCTCAATCAGCCCCAGCATTTT.

CDR3 residues: CASSFAEQGNLREQYF. The CDR3 region has the DNA TGTGCCAGCAGCTTTGCGGAGCAGGGAAATCTGAGAGAGCAGTACTTC. The gene calls are TRBV7-2 and TRBJ2-7; D is possibly TRBD1 (5 bases). Germline V gene sequence: CDR1 SGHTA, CDR2 FQGNSA. Trimming removed 3 bases from V and 7 bases from J, with 22 bases in between. The CDR3 is 16 residues long.